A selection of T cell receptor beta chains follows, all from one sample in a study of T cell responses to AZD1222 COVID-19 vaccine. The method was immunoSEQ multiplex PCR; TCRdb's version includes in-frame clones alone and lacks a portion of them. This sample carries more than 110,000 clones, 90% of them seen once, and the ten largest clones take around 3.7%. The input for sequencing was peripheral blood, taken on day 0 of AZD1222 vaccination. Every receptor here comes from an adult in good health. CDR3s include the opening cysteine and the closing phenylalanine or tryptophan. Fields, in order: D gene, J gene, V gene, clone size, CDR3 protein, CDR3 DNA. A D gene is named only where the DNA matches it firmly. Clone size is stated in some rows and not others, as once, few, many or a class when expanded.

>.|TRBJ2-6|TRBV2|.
CASSEAFGVLTF
TGTGCCAGCAGTGAAGCATTCGGCGTCCTGACTTTC
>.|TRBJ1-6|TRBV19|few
CASNPTGHSPLHF
TGTGCCAGTAATCCGACGGGACATTCACCCCTCCACTTT
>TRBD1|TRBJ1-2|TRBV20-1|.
CSASQGADYTF
TGCAGTGCTAGCCAGGGGGCAGACTACACCTTC
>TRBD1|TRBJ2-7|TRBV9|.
CASSVAAGGGYEQYF
TGTGCCAGCAGCGTAGCGGCAGGGGGCGGCTACGAGCAGTACTTC
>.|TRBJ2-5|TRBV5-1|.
CASSFNIGLETQYF
TGCGCCAGCAGCTTCAATATCGGGCTGGAGACCCAGTACTTC
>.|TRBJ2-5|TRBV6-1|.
CASSELRGETQYF
TGTGCCAGCAGTGAACTCCGAGGGGAGACCCAGTACTTC
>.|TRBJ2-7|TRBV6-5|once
CASSPRDWGLYEQYF
TGTGCCAGCAGTCCCCGGGACTGGGGTCTCTACGAGCAGTACTTC
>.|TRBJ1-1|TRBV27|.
CASSLLRGGTEAFF
TGTGCCAGCAGTCTACTCAGGGGAGGCACTGAAGCTTTCTTT
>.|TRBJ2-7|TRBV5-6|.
CASSPDGFPYEQYF
TGTGCCAGCAGCCCGGATGGGTTCCCGTACGAGCAGTACTTC
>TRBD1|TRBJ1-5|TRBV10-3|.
CAISEQGGRGSQPQHF
TGTGCCATCAGTGAGCAGGGGGGACGGGGTAGTCAGCCCCAGCATTTT
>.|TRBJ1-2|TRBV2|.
CASSELAGPAGYTF
TGTGCCAGCAGTGAACTGGCAGGGCCGGCTGGCTACACCTTC
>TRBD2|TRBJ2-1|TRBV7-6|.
CASSFPGLAGGNNEQFF
TGTGCCAGCAGCTTCCCGGGACTAGCGGGAGGAAACAATGAGCAGTTCTTC
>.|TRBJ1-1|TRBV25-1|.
CASSVGVFVTEAFF
TGTGCCAGCAGTGTAGGGGTTTTCGTCACTGAAGCTTTCTTT
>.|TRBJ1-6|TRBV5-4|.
CASRITGNNSPLHF
TGTGCCAGCAGGATTACAGGGAATAATTCACCCCTCCACTTT
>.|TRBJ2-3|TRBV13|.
CASSIQSPTDTQYF
TGTGCCAGCAGCATCCAGAGCCCCACAGATACGCAGTATTTT
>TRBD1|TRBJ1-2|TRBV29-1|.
CSVEVTGGNGYTF
TGCAGCGTTGAAGTCACAGGGGGGAATGGCTACACCTTC
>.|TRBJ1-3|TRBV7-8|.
CASSLMLGSPSGNTIYF
TGTGCCAGCAGCTTAATGCTTGGGTCGCCCTCTGGAAACACCATATATTTT
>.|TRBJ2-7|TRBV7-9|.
CASSPWWRTYEQYF
TGTGCCAGCAGCCCCTGGTGGCGGACCTACGAGCAGTACTTC
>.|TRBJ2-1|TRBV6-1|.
CASSEFLNVNEQFF
TGTGCCAGCAGTGAATTTCTTAACGTCAATGAGCAGTTCTTC
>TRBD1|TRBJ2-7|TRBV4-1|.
CASSQHNRGAYEQYF
TGCGCCAGCAGCCAACATAACAGGGGAGCCTACGAGCAGTACTTC
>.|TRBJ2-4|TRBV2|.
CASGQTEENIQYF
TGTGCCAGCGGACAGACCGAAGAAAACATTCAGTACTTC
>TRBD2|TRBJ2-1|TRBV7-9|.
CASSFAGGPGNEQFF
TGTGCCAGCAGCTTCGCGGGGGGGCCGGGGAATGAGCAGTTCTTC
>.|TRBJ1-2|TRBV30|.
CAWSKRRQTYGYTF
TGTGCCTGGAGTAAGAGACGCCAAACCTATGGCTACACCTTC
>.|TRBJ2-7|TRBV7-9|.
CASTPRRTTTYEQYF
TGTGCCAGCACTCCCCGCCGGACAACCACCTACGAGCAGTACTTC
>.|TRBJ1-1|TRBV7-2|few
CASTANRVNTEAFF
TGTGCCAGCACCGCCAACAGGGTCAACACTGAAGCTTTCTTT
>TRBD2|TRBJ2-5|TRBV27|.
CASKPHRLAGGQETQYF
TGTGCCAGCAAACCCCACAGACTAGCGGGAGGGCAAGAGACCCAGTACTTC
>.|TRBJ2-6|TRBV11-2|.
CASSPQGRSGANVLTF
TGTGCCAGCAGCCCTCAGGGACGCTCTGGGGCCAACGTCCTGACTTTC
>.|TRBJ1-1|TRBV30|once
CAVRGQNTEAFF
TGTGCCGTCCGAGGACAGAACACTGAAGCTTTCTTT
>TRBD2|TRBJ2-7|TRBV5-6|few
CASSRWGAGAPYEQYF
TGTGCCAGCAGCCGGTGGGGAGCGGGGGCGCCATACGAGCAGTACTTC
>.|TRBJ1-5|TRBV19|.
CASSMRQVPQHF
TGTGCCAGTAGTATGAGACAGGTCCCCCAGCATTTT
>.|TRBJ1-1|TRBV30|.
CAWTKKGERSEAFF
TGTGCCTGGACCAAGAAGGGGGAAAGGTCTGAAGCTTTCTTT
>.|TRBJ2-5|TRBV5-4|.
CASSLGIGSETQYF
TGTGCCAGCAGCTTGGGTATAGGGTCAGAGACCCAGTACTTC
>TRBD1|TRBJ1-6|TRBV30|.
CAWSEQGGSPLHF
TGTGCCTGGAGTGAGCAGGGGGGATCACCCCTCCACTTT
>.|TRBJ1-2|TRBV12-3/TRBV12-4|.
CASSVRPVVGYTF
TGTGCCAGCAGTGTCCGCCCCGTTGTCGGCTACACCTTC
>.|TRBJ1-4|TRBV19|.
CASSILGATNEKLFF
TGTGCCAGTAGTATTTTAGGGGCAACTAATGAAAAACTGTTTTTT
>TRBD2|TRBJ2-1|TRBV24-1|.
CATGLGGGSEQFF
TGTGCCACAGGCCTCGGCGGGGGGAGTGAGCAGTTCTTC
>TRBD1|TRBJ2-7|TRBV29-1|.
CSVDGTGYEQYF
TGCAGCGTTGACGGGACAGGCTACGAGCAGTACTTC
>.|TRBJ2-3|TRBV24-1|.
CATSKGRGWTDTQYF
TGTGCCACCAGTAAGGGCAGGGGTTGGACAGATACGCAGTATTTT
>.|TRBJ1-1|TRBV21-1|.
CASSNDGNFRNTEAFF
TGTGCCAGCAGCAATGATGGAAACTTCAGGAACACTGAAGCTTTCTTT
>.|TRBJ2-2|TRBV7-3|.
CASSRRGAANTGELFF
TGTGCCAGCAGCCGAAGGGGGGCCGCGAACACCGGGGAGCTGTTTTTT
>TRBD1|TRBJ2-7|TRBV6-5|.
CASSLVPGQSYEQYF
TGTGCCAGCAGTCTCGTACCGGGACAGAGCTACGAGCAGTACTTC
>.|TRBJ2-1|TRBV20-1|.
CSALLADEQFF
TGCAGTGCTCTATTAGCAGATGAGCAGTTCTTC
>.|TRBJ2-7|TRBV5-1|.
CASSLPSTGEQYF
TGCGCCAGCAGCCTGCCCAGTACCGGGGAGCAGTACTTC
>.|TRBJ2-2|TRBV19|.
CASSAPHLRTGELFF
TGTGCCAGTAGTGCCCCCCACTTACGCACCGGGGAGCTGTTTTTT
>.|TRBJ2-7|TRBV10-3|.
CAISYSHEQYF
TGTGCCATCAGTTACAGCCACGAGCAGTACTTC
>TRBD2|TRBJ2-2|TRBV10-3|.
CAISEWETSGLNTGELFF
TGTGCCATCAGTGAGTGGGAGACTAGCGGCTTGAACACCGGGGAGCTGTTTTTT
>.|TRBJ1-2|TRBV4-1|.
CASSQEKGGARGYTF
TGCGCCAGCAGCCAAGAAAAGGGCGGGGCGCGTGGCTACACCTTC
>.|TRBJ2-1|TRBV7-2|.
CASSLAPGNDPFF
TGTGCCAGCAGCTTAGCCCCGGGGAACGATCCGTTCTTC
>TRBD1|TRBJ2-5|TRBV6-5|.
CASSRSDRESGTQYF
TGTGCCAGCAGTCGGTCAGACAGGGAAAGCGGGACCCAGTACTTC
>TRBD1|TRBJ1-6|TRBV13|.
CASSPRDLTGGYGSYNSPLHF
TGTGCCAGCAGCCCCCGAGACTTGACAGGGGGCTATGGGTCCTATAATTCACCCCTCCACTTT
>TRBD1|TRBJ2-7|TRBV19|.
CASSAGTETYEQYF
TGTGCCAGTAGTGCCGGGACAGAGACCTACGAGCAGTACTTC